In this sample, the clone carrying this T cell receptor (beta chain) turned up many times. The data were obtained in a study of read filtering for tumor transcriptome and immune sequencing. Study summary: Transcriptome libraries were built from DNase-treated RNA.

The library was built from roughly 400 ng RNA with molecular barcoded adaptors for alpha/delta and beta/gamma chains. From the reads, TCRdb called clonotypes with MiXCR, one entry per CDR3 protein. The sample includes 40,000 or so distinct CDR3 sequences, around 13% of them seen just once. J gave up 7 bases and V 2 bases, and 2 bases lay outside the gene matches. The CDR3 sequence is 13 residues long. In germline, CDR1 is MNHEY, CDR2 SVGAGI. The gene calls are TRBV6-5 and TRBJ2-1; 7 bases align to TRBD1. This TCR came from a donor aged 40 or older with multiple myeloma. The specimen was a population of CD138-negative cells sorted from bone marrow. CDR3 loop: CASSYDRANEQFF. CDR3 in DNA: TGTGCCAGCAGTTACGACAGGGCTAATGAGCAGTTCTTC.